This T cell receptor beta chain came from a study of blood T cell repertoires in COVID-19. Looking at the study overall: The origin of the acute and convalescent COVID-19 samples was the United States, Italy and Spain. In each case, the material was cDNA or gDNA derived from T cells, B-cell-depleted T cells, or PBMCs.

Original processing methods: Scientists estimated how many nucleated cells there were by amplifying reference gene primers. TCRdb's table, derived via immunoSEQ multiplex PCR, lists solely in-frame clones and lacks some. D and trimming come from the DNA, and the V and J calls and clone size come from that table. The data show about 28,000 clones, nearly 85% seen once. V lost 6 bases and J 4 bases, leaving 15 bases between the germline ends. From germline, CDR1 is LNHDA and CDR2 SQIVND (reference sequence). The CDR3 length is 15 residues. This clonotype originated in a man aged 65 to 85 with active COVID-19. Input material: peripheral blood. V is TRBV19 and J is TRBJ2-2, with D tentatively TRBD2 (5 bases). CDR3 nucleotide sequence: TGTGCCAGTAGCCACCTTCGAGCGGTCACCGGGGAGCTGTTTTTT. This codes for CASSHLRAVTGELFF.